This T cell receptor (beta chain) was sequenced in a study of OX40 agonist ivuxolimab in advanced cancers. Study as a whole: With ivuxolimab, an agonistic anti-OX40 (CD134) antibody, patients were treated. General study points: CD4+ and CD8+ T cells in blood underwent clonal expansion by week 6 at 0.1 to 3.0 mg/kg. Partial responders dosed at 0.1-3.0 mg/kg displayed clonal expansion ranking among the lowest.

Blood got drawn at baseline, again on cycle 4 day 1, and then on cycle 7 day 1. On this clone: Antigen: not known.

The table came from immunoSEQ multiplex PCR; TCRdb's copy has only in-frame clones and leaves some out. The sample holds about 55,000 clones, roughly 86% seen once. Here the sequenced sample was CD4+ or CD8+ T cells sorted from blood, taken in a trial of the OX40 agonist ivuxolimab. The receptor's source is an adult with an advanced solid tumor such as melanoma, head and neck, liver or kidney cancer.

The CDR3 region has the DNA TGTGCCTGGAGCCAAGGACAGACCTATGGCTACACCTTC. Its protein product is CAWSQGQTYGYTF. The rearrangement uses TRBV30 and TRBJ1-2; weak D call: TRBD1 (6 bases). Trimming stripped 3 bases from V and 4 bases from J, with 12 bases between. Germline loops: CDR1 GTSNPN, CDR2 SVGIG (reference sequence). The CDR3 runs to 13 residues.